Below are 29 T cell receptor beta chains sequenced from a single sample in a study of T cell repertoires and HLA-DP antigens. Assay used: immunoSEQ multiplex PCR; TCRdb lists only in-frame clones, some missing. The sample contains over 100,000 clones, approximately 92% of which appear only once. Their antigen targets remain unknown. The sequenced sample consisted of CD4+ T cells from PBMCs. All receptors come from a woman younger than 30 in good health and CMV-seronegative.

The chain links TRBV4-1 to TRBJ2-4; D unresolved. Germline values: CDR1 MGHRA, CDR2 YSYEKL. This CDR3 is 16 amino acids long. Trimming left V 1 base short and J 0 bases short, with 10 bases between. CDR3 residues: CASSQAVLGAKNIQYF. The CDR3 coding sequence is TGCGCCAGCAGCCAAGCAGTCTTAGGAGCCAAAAACATTCAGTACTTC.

This chain joins TRBV5-6 and TRBJ2-2, with D possibly TRBD2 on 6 matching bases. Germline V gene lookup returns CDR1 SGHDT and CDR2 YYEEEE. V lost 4 bases and J lost 3, with 10 bases in between. CDR3 length: 14 residues. The chain's CDR3 is CASSAGDYTGELFF. CDR3 sequence (DNA): TGTGCCAGCAGCGCCGGGGACTACACCGGGGAGCTGTTTTTT.

The chain uses TRBV11-2 and TRBJ2-1, with 8 bases aligning to TRBD2. V gave up 5 bases and J gave up 5 bases; unmatched junction bases: 8. In germline, CDR1 is SGHAT, CDR2 FQNNGV. There are 15 residues in the CDR3. CDR3 bases: TGTGCCAGCAGCCCGGCGGGACTAGGGAACAATGAGCAGTTCTTC. Its protein product is CASSPAGLGNNEQFF.

CDR3 residues: CASSLGNKLSTDTQYF. The CDR3 bases are TGCGCCAGCAGCTTAGGGAACAAACTGAGCACAGATACGCAGTATTTT. V and J are TRBV5-1 and TRBJ2-3; no clear D. Germline V gene lookup returns CDR1 SGHRS and CDR2 YFSETQ. Trimming shortened V by 2 bases and J by 0 bases, and 13 bases separated the two germline ends. The CDR3 spans 16 residues.

The chain combines TRBV19 with TRBJ1-2; a weak D match, TRBD1 (5 bases). Germline-derived CDR1 and CDR2 are LNHDA and SQIVND (reference sequence). Deletions cut 3 bases from V and 6 bases from J, with 17 bases between. The CDR3 length is 15 residues. The CDR3, as DNA: TGTGCCAGTAGTATTGAAGGGGAGGGTGGGGATGGCTACACCTTC. Its protein is CASSIEGEGGDGYTF.

The chain couples TRBV7-2 to TRBJ2-5; TRBD2 matches 10 bases. CDR1 and CDR2 (germline): SGHTA, FQGNSA. Trimming removed 5 bases from V and 1 base from J; junction bases left unmatched: 7. This CDR3 has 16 amino acids. The CDR3 loop is CASSTQRGGPQETQYF. The CDR3 DNA reads as TGTGCCAGCAGCACCCAGCGGGGGGGACCCCAAGAGACCCAGTACTTC.

CDR3 residues: CASSARLGGSQNTEAFF. CDR3 DNA sequence: TGTGCCAGCAGCGCAAGGTTAGGGGGTTCCCAGAACACTGAAGCTTTCTTT. This chain connects TRBV9 to TRBJ1-1; a weak D match, TRBD1 (6 bases). Germline loops: CDR1 SGDLS, CDR2 YYNGEE. This CDR3 is 17 amino acids long. Trimming shortened V by 3 bases and J by 1 base, and 19 bases separated the two germline ends.

This chain links TRBV5-8 with TRBJ1-5, with a tentative D call TRBD1 (5 bases). This CDR3 has 15 residues. V lost 6 bases and J lost 0, with 13 bases in between. In germline, CDR1 is SGHTS, CDR2 YDEGEE. The CDR3 spells CASTTGEYSNQPQHF. DNA for the CDR3: TGTGCCAGCACTACAGGTGAATATAGCAATCAGCCCCAGCATTTT.

The rearrangement uses TRBV7-2 and TRBJ2-7; TRBD1 matches 7 bases. There are 14 residues in the CDR3. The trim removed 5 bases at V and 2 bases at J, leaving 6 bases unmatched. The germline V gene encodes CDR1 SGHTA and CDR2 FQGNSA. CDR3 protein: CASSQDRWAYEQYF. The CDR3, as DNA: TGTGCCAGCAGCCAGGACAGGTGGGCCTACGAGCAGTACTTC.

This clone was counted between two and nine times. The CDR3 DNA follows: TGTGCCAGCAGCTTAGATAGGCGCTTTGACGAGCAGTACTTC. Its protein is CASSLDRRFDEQYF. The genes are TRBV11-1 and TRBJ2-7, with no clear D. V lost 1 base and J lost 5, with 12 bases in between. The germline V gene encodes CDR1 SGHAT and CDR2 FQDESV (reference sequence). The CDR3 is 14 residues long.

This clone was detected only once. The chain carries TRBV4-2 and TRBJ1-2, with 9 positions matching TRBD1. The junction had 2 bases not matched to a gene; V was cut back by 0 bases and J by 3 bases. The CDR3 loop spans 15 amino acids. CDR1 is LGHNA, CDR2 YNFKEQ, per germline. This CDR3 reads CASSQEHRGHYGYTF. The CDR3 DNA reads as TGTGCCAGCAGCCAAGAGCACAGGGGGCACTATGGCTACACCTTC.

The V call is TRBV6-5, the J call TRBJ2-7; 10 bases are a match to TRBD2. Germline V gene lookup returns CDR1 MNHEY and CDR2 SVGAGI. CDR3 length equals 15 residues. V gave up 2 bases and J gave up 4 bases; unmatched junction bases: 5. CDR3 bases: TGTGCCAGCAGTTACGGTTCTAGCGGGAGATACGAGCAGTACTTC. It yields the protein CASSYGSSGRYEQYF.

The sample holds one count of this clone. The gene calls are TRBV28 and TRBJ1-1; D remains unclear. Trimming stripped 3 bases from V and 6 bases from J, with 8 bases between. CDR3 length: 12 residues. Germline values: CDR1 MDHEN, CDR2 SYDVKM. The CDR3, as DNA: TGTGCCAGCAGTTTTCGGATCTCTGAAGCTTTCTTT. It is translated as CASSFRISEAFF.

This rearrangement joins TRBV19 to TRBJ2-3; D is unclear. This CDR3 contains 11 residues. Germline lookup yields CDR1 LNHDA and CDR2 SQIVND (reference sequence). V lost 6 bases and J lost 6, with 7 bases in between. The CDR3, as DNA: TGTGCCAGTAGGACCGGGGATACGCAGTATTTT. Its protein is CASRTGDTQYF. Filled out from reference TRBV19 and TRBJ2-3, the complete variable domain reads DGGITQSPKYLFRKEGQNVTLSCEQNLNHDAMYWYRQDPGQGLRLIYYSQIVNDFQKGDIAEGYSVSREKKESFPLTVTSAQKNPTAFYLCASRTGDTQYFGPGTRLTVL.

The rearrangement links TRBV4-2 to TRBJ1-2; no clear D. V lost 5 bases and J lost 5, with 9 bases in between. This CDR3 region has 12 residues. Germline CDR1 reads LGHNA; CDR2 reads YNFKEQ. This chain's CDR3 is CASSSLGYGYTF. For the CDR3, the DNA is TGTGCCAGCAGCTCGCTAGGGTATGGCTACACCTTC.

The chain employs TRBV7-2 and TRBJ1-1; a possible D gene is TRBD1 (5 bases). In germline, CDR1 is SGHTA, CDR2 FQGNSA. V lost 1 base and J 0 bases, leaving 12 bases between the germline ends. CDR3 size: 16 residues. The CDR3 DNA reads as TGTGCCAGCAGCTTAGAGTTCGGGGCCATGAACACTGAAGCTTTCTTT. It yields the protein CASSLEFGAMNTEAFF.

V usage is TRBV5-6 and J usage is TRBJ1-2; D might be TRBD1 (5 bases). CDR3 length equals 13 residues. Between the trimmed V and J ends, which lost 1 base and 7 bases, there was a span of 11 bases. Germline values: CDR1 SGHDT, CDR2 YYEEEE. CDR3 protein: CASSLMGGSGYTF. CDR3 DNA: TGTGCCAGCAGCTTGATGGGGGGAAGTGGCTACACCTTC.

The chain recombines TRBV11-3 with TRBJ2-2; possibly TRBD2 for D (6 bases). The germline V gene encodes CDR1 SGHNT and CDR2 YENEEA. The length of the CDR3 is 13 residues. Deletions cut 7 bases from V and 6 bases from J, with 12 bases between. The CDR3 sequence: CASTTGRSGELFF. The CDR3 DNA sequence: TGTGCCAGCACCACGGGGAGGTCCGGGGAGCTGTTTTTT.

The chain joins TRBV2 to TRBJ2-3; D call uncertain. The CDR3 totals 10 residues. V gave up 4 bases and J gave up 7 bases, with 3 bases separating them. Germline values: CDR1 SNHLY, CDR2 FYNNEI. The CDR3 loop reads CASSGYTQYF. CDR3 coding DNA: TGTGCCAGCAGTGGCTATACGCAGTATTTT.

The rearrangement joins TRBV7-8 to TRBJ2-7, with D maybe TRBD2 (7 bases). The CDR3 has 17 residues. Trimming shortened V by 5 bases and J by 2 bases, and 22 bases separated the two germline ends. Germline V gene data show CDR1 as SGHVS and CDR2 as FQNEAQ. The CDR3 nucleotides are TGTGCCAGCAGCCCTTCCCCAGGGCGGGGGACAACCTACGAGCAGTACTTC. Residues: CASSPSPGRGTTYEQYF.

This rearrangement joins TRBV11-2 to TRBJ1-1, with TRBD1 as a possible D gene (5 bases). CDR3 size: 12 residues. Germline CDR1 is SGHAT and CDR2 is FQNNGV. The V end was cut by 6 bases, the J end by 5 bases, with 10 bases between. CDR3 residues: CASSPRGTEAFF. In nucleotides, the CDR3 is TGTGCCAGCAGTCCTCGGGGGACTGAAGCTTTCTTT.

The CDR3 DNA is TGTGCCAGCAGTGGGGGGGGACAGGGAGGAGAGACCCAGTACTTC. It encodes CASSGGGQGGETQYF. The chain joins TRBV28 to TRBJ2-5; 9 positions agree with TRBD1. CDR3 length: 15 amino acids. The junction had 8 bases not matched to a gene; V was cut back by 5 bases and J by 4 bases. Germline CDR1 and CDR2: MDHEN and SYDVKM. The variable domain in full, completed from reference TRBV28 and TRBJ2-5, reads DVKVTQSSRYLVKRTGEKVFLECVQDMDHENMFWYRQDPGLGLRLIYFSYDVKMKEKGDIPEGYSVSREKKERFSLILESASTNQTSMYLCASSGGGQGGETQYFGPGTRLLVL.

The genes are TRBV7-8 and TRBJ1-5; 11 bases fit TRBD1. Germline V gene data show CDR1 as SGHVS and CDR2 as FQNEAQ. After removal of 5 bases from V and 4 bases from J, the junction contained 22 bases not matched to a gene. The CDR3 totals 21 residues. CDR3 protein: CASSVEAQRTGGWVSNQPQHF. The CDR3 DNA reads as TGTGCCAGCAGCGTCGAAGCCCAAAGGACAGGGGGCTGGGTAAGTAATCAGCCCCAGCATTTT.

The J gene is TRBJ2-7, the V gene TRBV21-1; the table's D call of TRBD2 was not tested on the DNA. TRBV21-1 represents a pseudogene. The CDR3 is 15 amino acids. CDR3 residues: CASSRRLAGDPEQYV. The CDR3 DNA reads as TGTGCCAGCAGCCGCCGACTAGCGGGGGATCCCGAGCAGTACGTC.

This chain uses TRBV1 with TRBJ2-5; TRBD1, the table's D call, was not compared with the DNA. TRBV1 is marked as a pseudogene. The CDR3 is 14 amino acids. This CDR3 reads CTSSRQGRTETQYF. CDR3 nucleotides: TGCACCAGCAGCCGACAGGGGAGAACGGAGACCCAGTACTTC.

Only one count was recorded for this clone. V is TRBV6-5 and J is TRBJ1-4; the D gene is possibly TRBD1 (6 bases). Trimming cost V 6 bases and J 2 bases, with 13 bases left between them. The CDR3 is 15 residues long. Per germline, CDR1 MNHEY and CDR2 SVGAGI. CDR3: CASSPDRFTNEKLFF. The CDR3 DNA reads TGTGCCAGCAGCCCCGACAGGTTCACTAATGAAAAACTGTTTTTT.

The rearrangement joins TRBV5-4 to TRBJ2-1; D remains unclear. V was shortened by 3 bases and J by 7 bases, with 20 bases between the two germline ends. Germline-derived CDR1 and CDR2 are SGHNT and YYREEE (reference sequence). The length of the CDR3 is 16 residues. This CDR3 is CASSSPRTVSRNEQFF. CDR3 in DNA: TGTGCCAGCAGCTCTCCACGGACGGTTTCGCGAAATGAGCAGTTCTTC.

The chain combines TRBV18 with TRBJ2-2; 9 nucleotides agree with TRBD1. The V gene's germline CDR1 is KGHSH and CDR2 LQKENI. Trimming took 5 bases from V and 4 from J; bases not matched to a gene: 2. This CDR3 is built from 14 residues. CDR3 nucleotides: TGTGCCAGCTCAGGACAGGGGAGCACCGGGGAGCTGTTTTTT. As protein: CASSGQGSTGELFF.

The chain's CDR3 is CASRRGLAGEFQYF. CDR3 sequence (DNA): TGTGCCAGCAGGCGCGGACTAGCGGGGGAATTTCAGTACTTC. The chain is built from TRBV2 and TRBJ2-4; TRBD2 agrees at 13 bases. The V and J ends lost 6 bases and 11 bases, in that order; junction bases with no gene match: 7. CDR1 is SNHLY, CDR2 FYNNEI, per germline. The CDR3 runs 14 residues.